This TCR beta chain originates from a study of identical twins. Addition of a universal primer site occurred through template switching, and cDNA carried unique molecular identifiers. Via MiXCR, TCRdb re-called the 5' RACE reads, giving one row per CDR3 protein. Among some 760,000 distinct CDR3 sequences, over 15% were seen once, and the ten largest hold roughly 13%. The CDR3 is 13 amino acids. Looked up from germline, CDR1 is MNHEY and CDR2 is SVGAGI. Trimming left V 2 bases short and J 0 bases short, with 5 bases between. In this sample, this clonotype turned up many times. The same sample was also used in a study of T cells expressing NK-cell markers. That study reports: TCR beta repertoires came from sorted CD3+CD56+NKG2C+, CD3+CD56+NKG2C- and CD3+CD56-NKG2C+ T cells. Several experiments confined sorting to alpha-beta TCR T cells with an anti-gamma-delta TCR antibody. Expanded NKG2C+ T cell clones had unclear HCMV specificity.

The sequence came from a woman aged 18-30 years in good health. This sequence joins TRBV6-5 and TRBJ2-7; no clear D. What was sequenced was PBMCs. The CDR3 sequence: CASSYRSSYEQYF. For the CDR3, the DNA is TGTGCCAGCAGTTACAGAAGCTCCTACGAGCAGTACTTC.